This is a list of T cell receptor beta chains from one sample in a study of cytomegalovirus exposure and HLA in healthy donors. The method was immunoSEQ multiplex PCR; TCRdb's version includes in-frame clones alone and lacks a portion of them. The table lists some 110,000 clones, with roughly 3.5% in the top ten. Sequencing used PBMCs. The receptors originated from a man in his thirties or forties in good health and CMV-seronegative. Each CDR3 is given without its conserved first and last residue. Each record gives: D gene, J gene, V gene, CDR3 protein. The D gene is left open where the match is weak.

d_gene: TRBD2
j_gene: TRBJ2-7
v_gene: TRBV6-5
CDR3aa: ASSSQRGGTYEQY

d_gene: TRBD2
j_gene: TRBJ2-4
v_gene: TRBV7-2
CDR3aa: ASRSGGAAKNIQY

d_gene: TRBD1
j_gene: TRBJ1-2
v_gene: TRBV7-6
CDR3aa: ASSLAHRGSGYT

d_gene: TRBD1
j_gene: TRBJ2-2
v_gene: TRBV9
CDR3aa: ASSVRDRVLSGTGELF

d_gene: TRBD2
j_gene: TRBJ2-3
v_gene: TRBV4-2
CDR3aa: ASSQALAGYTDTQY

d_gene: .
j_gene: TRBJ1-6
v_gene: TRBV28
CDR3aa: ASSPRTDAPLH

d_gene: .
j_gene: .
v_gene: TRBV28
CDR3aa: ASSLGILGSGYPYEQY

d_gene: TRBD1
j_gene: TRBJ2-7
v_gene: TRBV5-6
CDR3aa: ASTIGTGGYEQY

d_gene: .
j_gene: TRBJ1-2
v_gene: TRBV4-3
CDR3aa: ASSQDQGAGYGYT

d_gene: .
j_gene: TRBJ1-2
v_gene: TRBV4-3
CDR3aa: ASSQAGTSYGYT